The 10 T cell receptor beta chains in this list originate from one sample, sequenced in a study of cytomegalovirus exposure and HLA in healthy donors. Data came from immunoSEQ multiplex PCR; TCRdb stores just in-frame clones and leaves some out. The data show some 150,000 clones, with around nine tenths seen just once and about 3.1% held by the top ten. Sample: PBMCs. The receptor set was obtained from a young woman in good health and CMV-seropositive.

The chain links TRBV2 to TRBJ1-2; D might be TRBD1 (5 bases). V was shortened by 6 bases and J by 7 bases, with 18 bases between the two germline ends. Germline V gene data show CDR1 as SNHLY and CDR2 as FYNNEI. The CDR3 runs 14 residues. The CDR3 loop is CASSAPGGAIGYTF. CDR3 bases: TGTGCCAGCAGCGCCCCGGGAGGGGCTATTGGCTACACCTTC.

This sequence joins TRBV14 and TRBJ2-7; 12 nucleotides match TRBD2. This CDR3 has 17 amino acids. From germline, CDR1 is SGHDN and CDR2 FVKESK. Trimming removed 0 bases from V and 3 bases from J; junction bases left unmatched: 6. The chain's CDR3 is CASSQDPRLAGDYEQYF. CDR3 nucleotide sequence: TGTGCCAGCAGCCAAGATCCTCGACTAGCGGGAGACTACGAGCAGTACTTC.

The chain is built from TRBV30 and TRBJ2-3; 8 bases match TRBD1. This CDR3 is 16 amino acids long. Germline assignment: CDR1 GTSNPN and CDR2 SVGIG (reference sequence). The J segment lost 3 bases and the V segment lost 1 base, leaving 9 bases of the junction unmatched. The CDR3 protein is CAWSASRTGKTDTQYF. DNA for the CDR3: TGTGCCTGGAGTGCCTCTCGGACAGGGAAGACAGATACGCAGTATTTT.

The chain employs TRBV10-1 and TRBJ2-2, with D unresolved. This CDR3 contains 13 residues. Germline CDR1 WNHNN, CDR2 SYGVQD (reference sequence). The V end lost 6 bases, the J end lost 1 base, and 6 bases lay between the germline ends. The CDR3 nucleotides are TGCGCCAGCAGGAGTGAGAACACCGGGGAGCTGTTTTTT. This gives the protein CASRSENTGELFF.

V gene TRBV5-1 combines with J gene TRBJ2-7, with D possibly TRBD2 on 6 matching bases. This CDR3 region has 15 residues. Trimming pared 0 bases from V and 7 bases from J, leaving 17 bases between. Germline CDR1 and CDR2: SGHRS and YFSETQ. CDR3 sequence: CASSLAESTAGEQYF. DNA for the CDR3: TGCGCCAGCAGCTTGGCGGAATCGACCGCGGGGGAGCAGTACTTC. Together with reference TRBV5-1 and TRBJ2-7, the CDR3 gives the full variable domain: KAGVTQTPRYLIKTRGQQVTLSCSPISGHRSVSWYQQTPGQGLQFLFEYFSETQRNKGNFPGRFSGRQFSNSRSEMNVSTLELGDSALYLCASSLAESTAGEQYFGPGTRLTVT.

The chain is built from TRBV10-3 and TRBJ2-3; 11 bases align to TRBD2. The V segment lost 10 bases and the J segment 0 bases; nucleotides outside the gene matches: 12. The CDR3 totals 17 residues. Germline-derived CDR1 and CDR2 are ENHRY and SYGVKD. This CDR3 is CASIPTSGSASTDTQYF. The DNA of the CDR3 is TGTGCCAGCATACCCACTAGCGGGAGCGCTAGCACAGATACGCAGTATTTT.

This clone occurred a few times. The chain employs TRBV7-9 and TRBJ2-2; TRBD1 agrees at 10 bases. CDR3 length: 15 residues. V shed 5 bases, J shed 5 bases, and the junction held 5 bases outside the gene matches. The germline V gene has CDR1 SEHNR and CDR2 FQNEAQ (reference sequence). The CDR3 sequence: CASSPGQGITGELFF. CDR3 in DNA: TGTGCCAGCAGCCCGGGACAGGGGATTACCGGGGAGCTGTTTTTT. The full variable domain, completed using reference TRBV7-9 and TRBJ2-2, is DTGVSQNPRHKITKRGQNVTFRCDPISEHNRLYWYRQTLGQGPEFLTYFQNEAQLEKSRLLSDRFSAERPKGSFSTLEIQRTEQGDSAMYLCASSPGQGITGELFFGEGSRLTVL.

There are a few counts of this clone. The chain recombines TRBV14 with TRBJ1-2, with 12 bases identical to TRBD1. The length of the CDR3 is 15 residues. J lost 7 bases, V lost 3 bases, and 6 bases had no gene match. Germline values: CDR1 SGHDN, CDR2 FVKESK. The CDR3 is CASSQAGTGGRGYTF. Here the CDR3 DNA reads TGTGCCAGCAGCCAGGCCGGGACAGGGGGCCGTGGCTACACCTTC.

The chain joins TRBV4-3 to TRBJ2-3; a possible D gene is TRBD2 (6 bases). Germline CDR1 is LGHNA and CDR2 is YSLEER. V was shortened by 1 base and J by 1 base, with 9 bases between the two germline ends. The CDR3 contains 15 residues. Here the CDR3 reads CASSQGGTRTDTQYF. The CDR3 DNA reads as TGCGCCAGCAGCCAAGGGGGGACTCGCACAGATACGCAGTATTTT.

This clone was found a few times. The rearrangement uses TRBV19 and TRBJ1-1; D ambiguous. Trimming cost V 6 bases and J 1 base, with 9 bases left between them. Germline CDR1 LNHDA, CDR2 SQIVND (reference sequence). The CDR3 length is 13 residues. CDR3 sequence: CASRSEGNTEAFF. The CDR3 nucleotides are TGTGCCAGTAGATCAGAGGGGAACACTGAAGCTTTCTTT.